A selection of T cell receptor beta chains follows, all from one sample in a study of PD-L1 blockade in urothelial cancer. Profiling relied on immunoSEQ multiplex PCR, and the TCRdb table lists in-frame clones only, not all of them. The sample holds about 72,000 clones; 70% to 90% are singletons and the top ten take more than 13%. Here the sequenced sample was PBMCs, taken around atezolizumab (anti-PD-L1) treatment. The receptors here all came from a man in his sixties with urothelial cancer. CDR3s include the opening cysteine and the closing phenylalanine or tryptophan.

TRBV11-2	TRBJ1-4	CASSLGATNEKLFF
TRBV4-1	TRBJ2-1	CASSLLGTRDNEQFF
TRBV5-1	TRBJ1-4	CASSLEAATNEKLFF
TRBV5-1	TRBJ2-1	CASSLSRGDNEQFF
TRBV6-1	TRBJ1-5	CASSETGHGQPQHF
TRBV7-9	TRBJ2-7	CASSLPGGGVSYEQYF
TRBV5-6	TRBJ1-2	CASSFDQGIGYTF
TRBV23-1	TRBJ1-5	CASSPMAGTGGSLSNQPQHF
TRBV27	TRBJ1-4	CASSSDRRGVTNEKLFF
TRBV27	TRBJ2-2	CASRVGRVTGELFF
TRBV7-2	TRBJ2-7	CASNRGGGAHEQYF
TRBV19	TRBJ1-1	CASSIGQGQVAFF
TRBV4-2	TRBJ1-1	CASSQVEGGLSAFF
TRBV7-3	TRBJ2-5	CASSPRLAGGPETQYF
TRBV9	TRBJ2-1	CASSVVGGAYNEQFF
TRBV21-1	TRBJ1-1	CASSKEGPGHSEAFF